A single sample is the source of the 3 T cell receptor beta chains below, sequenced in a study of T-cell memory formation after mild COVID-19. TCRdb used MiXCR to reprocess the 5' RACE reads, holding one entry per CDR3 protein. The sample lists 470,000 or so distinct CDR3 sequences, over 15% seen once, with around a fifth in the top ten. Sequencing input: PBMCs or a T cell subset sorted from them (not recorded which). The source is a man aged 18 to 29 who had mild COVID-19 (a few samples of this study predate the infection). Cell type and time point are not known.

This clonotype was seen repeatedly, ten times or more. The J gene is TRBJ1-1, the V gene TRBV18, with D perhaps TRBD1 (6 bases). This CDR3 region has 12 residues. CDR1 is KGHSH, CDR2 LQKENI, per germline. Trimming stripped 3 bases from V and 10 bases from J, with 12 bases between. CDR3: CASSPQGFAAFF. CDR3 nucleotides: TGTGCCAGCTCACCCCAGGGGTTCGCAGCTTTCTTT.

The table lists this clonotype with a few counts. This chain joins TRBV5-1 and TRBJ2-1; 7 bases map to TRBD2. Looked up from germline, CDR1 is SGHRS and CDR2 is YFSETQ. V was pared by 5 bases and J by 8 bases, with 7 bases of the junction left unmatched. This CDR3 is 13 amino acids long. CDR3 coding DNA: TGCGCCAGCAGAATGGCCGGGAGGTATGAGCAGTTCTTC. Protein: CASRMAGRYEQFF.

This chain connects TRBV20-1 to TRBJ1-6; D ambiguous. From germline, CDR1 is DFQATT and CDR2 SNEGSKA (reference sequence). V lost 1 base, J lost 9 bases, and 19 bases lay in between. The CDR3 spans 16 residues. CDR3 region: CSARGMVTTAGSPLHF. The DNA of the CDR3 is TGCAGTGCTAGAGGCATGGTAACCACAGCTGGTTCACCCCTCCACTTT.